The 20 T cell receptor beta chains given below trace back to one sample, sequenced in a study of sequential checkpoint blockade in melanoma. Data came from immunoSEQ multiplex PCR; TCRdb stores just in-frame clones and leaves some out. This repertoire shows about 7,900 clones, around 20% found once; its top ten account for 5.5% to 7%. Treatment here: randomized to nivolumab then ipilimumab (arm A) or the reverse (arm B). The starting material was tumor tissue (inferred from file names), obtained from a patient given nivolumab and ipilimumab in sequence. These receptors came from a human donor with melanoma.

V gene TRBV25-1 combines with J gene TRBJ2-2, with D possibly matching TRBD1 (5 bases). The CDR3 length is 13 residues. Germline loops: CDR1 MGHDK, CDR2 SYGVNS. CDR3 in amino acids: CASGHTNTGELFF. The CDR3 bases are TGTGCATCAGGACATACGAACACCGGGGAGCTGTTTTTT.

The J gene is TRBJ2-3, the V gene TRBV11-3; 7 nucleotides match TRBD2. Trimming cost V 3 bases and J 2 bases; bases outside gene matches: 8. The CDR3 runs 16 residues. Germline V gene lookup returns CDR1 SGHNT and CDR2 YENEEA. CDR3 coding DNA: TGTGCCAGCAGCTTTTGGGCTAGCGGACCCACAGATACGCAGTATTTT. Encoded protein: CASSFWASGPTDTQYF.

The chain combines TRBV11-3 with TRBJ1-2, with a possible D match to TRBD1 (5 bases). This CDR3 is 16 amino acids long. Trimming removed 5 bases from V and 0 bases from J, with 16 bases in between. The germline CDR1 and CDR2 sequences are SGHNT and YENEEA. The CDR3 sequence: CASSPTRVSANYGYTF. DNA for the CDR3: TGTGCCAGCAGCCCGACCAGGGTTTCAGCTAACTATGGCTACACCTTC.

By its share, this clone is medium-sized. The chain carries TRBV4-1 and TRBJ2-2; a weak D match, TRBD2 (7 bases). This CDR3 contains 16 residues. V gave up 0 bases and J gave up 3 bases, with 11 bases separating them. Germline CDR1 reads MGHRA; CDR2 reads YSYEKL. Here the CDR3 DNA reads TGCGCCAGCAGCCAAGACCCGGGGGGCTACACCGGGGAGCTGTTTTTT. This encodes CASSQDPGGYTGELFF.

There are a few counts of this clone. The rearrangement links TRBV6-8 to TRBJ1-2; weak D call: TRBD1 (5 bases). Germline assignment: CDR1 MNHGY and CDR2 SAAAGT. The CDR3 length is 13 residues. The V gene lost 6 bases and the J gene lost 7 bases, with 15 bases spanning the gap. The CDR3 bases are TGTGCCAGCAGCCTGACGGGGCGGCTTGGCTACACCTTC. Protein sequence: CASSLTGRLGYTF.

The chain recombines TRBV30 with TRBJ1-2, with TRBD1 matching over 9 bases. The V segment lost 2 bases and the J segment 1 base; nucleotides outside the gene matches: 5. The CDR3 length is 15 residues. Germline V gene lookup returns CDR1 GTSNPN and CDR2 SVGIG (reference sequence). The CDR3 DNA sequence: TGTGCCTGGAGTACGTGGACAGGGGTTAACTATGGCTACACCTTC. It specifies CAWSTWTGVNYGYTF.

This clone was found a few times. This CDR3 reads CASSLFGTSLGQYF. CDR3 nucleotides: TGTGCCAGCAGTTTATTCGGGACTAGCCTGGGGCAGTACTTC. This chain connects TRBV27 to TRBJ2-7; TRBD2 agrees at 9 bases. The trim removed 1 base at V and 9 bases at J, leaving 7 bases unmatched. The germline gives CDR1 MNHEY, CDR2 SMNVEV (reference sequence). The CDR3 covers 14 residues.

This clone has just a few counts. The genes are TRBV30 and TRBJ1-1; D is undetermined. Trimming pared 2 bases from V and 1 base from J, leaving 8 bases between. Germline V CDR1 and CDR2: GTSNPN, SVGIG (reference sequence). The length of the CDR3 is 13 residues. CDR3 sequence reads: CAWSLLRNTEAFF. CDR3 coding DNA: TGTGCCTGGAGTCTTTTGCGGAACACTGAAGCTTTCTTT. Looking up the rest from reference TRBV30 and TRBJ1-1 gives the full variable domain: SQTIHQWPATLVQPVGSPLSLECTVEGTSNPNLYWYRQAAGRGLQLLFYSVGIGQISSEVPQNLSASRPQDRQFILSSKKLLLSDSGFYLCAWSLLRNTEAFFGQGTRLTVV.

This clone came up a few times. At the DNA level, this CDR3 is encoded by other sequences in the same sample as well. The chain couples TRBV11-3 to TRBJ2-4; D perhaps matches TRBD1 (5 bases). There are 14 residues in the CDR3. Germline V lookup: CDR1 SGHNT, CDR2 YENEEA. V gave up 0 bases and J gave up 4 bases, with 7 bases separating them. The CDR3 nucleotides read TGTGCCAGCAGCTTAGATAGGGGAAAAAACATTCAGTACTTC. This codes for CASSLDRGKNIQYF.

The chain links TRBV5-1 to TRBJ1-2, with D perhaps TRBD1 (5 bases). The germline CDR1 and CDR2 sequences are SGHRS and YFSETQ. Trimming left V 0 bases short and J 7 bases short, with 16 bases between. CDR3 length: 15 amino acids. This chain's CDR3 is CASSLESGGAFGYTF. CDR3 nucleotides: TGCGCCAGCAGCTTGGAATCCGGAGGGGCCTTTGGCTACACCTTC.

Only one count was recorded for this clone. This chain joins TRBV18 and TRBJ1-6, with D perhaps TRBD1 (5 bases). Looked up from germline, CDR1 is KGHSH and CDR2 is LQKENI. V shed 5 bases and J shed 7 bases, with 15 bases lying between them. The CDR3 sequence is 15 residues long. The CDR3 DNA reads TGTGCCAGCTCAGCCGCGGGAGGGGAGAATTCACCCCTCCACTTT. This sequence encodes CASSAAGGENSPLHF. The full variable domain, completed using reference TRBV18 and TRBJ1-6, is NAGVMQNPRHLVRRRGQEARLRCSPMKGHSHVYWYRQLPEEGLKFMVYLQKENIIDESGMPKERFSAEFPKEGPSILRIQQVVRGDSAAYFCASSAAGGENSPLHFGNGTRLTVT.

This clone was counted between two and nine times. The chain combines TRBV1 with TRBJ2-3; TRBD2, the D gene given by the table, was not confirmed from the DNA. TRBV1 is a pseudogene. The CDR3 spans 15 residues. Written as DNA, the CDR3 is TGCGCCAGCAGCCCTCATAGTTCGCTCACAGATACGCAGTATTTT. Its protein product is CASSPHSSLTDTQYF.

In this sample, this clone turned up many times. This chain links TRBV11-3 with TRBJ2-5; either TRBD1 or TRBD2 may fit D (5 bases each). CDR1 and CDR2 (germline): SGHNT, YENEEA. The V end was cut by 5 bases, the J end by 5 bases, with 21 bases between. The CDR3 runs 16 residues. The CDR3 nucleotides are TGTGCCAGCAGCCCTATTCGGGCAAAAGGGGACGAGACCCAGTACTTC. It is translated as CASSPIRAKGDETQYF.

This clone was counted between two and nine times. The J gene is TRBJ2-7, the V gene TRBV11-3; 11 positions agree with TRBD1. The length of the CDR3 is 15 residues. J was trimmed by 2 bases and V by 5 bases; bases with no gene match: 5. Germline lookup yields CDR1 SGHNT and CDR2 YENEEA. The DNA for the CDR3 is TGTGCCAGCAGCATATGGGGACAGGGGGCCTACGAGCAGTACTTC. Protein product: CASSIWGQGAYEQYF.

The J gene is TRBJ2-1, the V gene TRBV5-1; D could derive from TRBD1 or TRBD2 (5 bases each). V dropped 0 bases and J dropped 0 bases, with 16 bases sitting between them. This CDR3 is built from 18 residues. Germline CDR1 is SGHRS and CDR2 is YFSETQ. CDR3: CASSLDPPGTTSYNEQFF. As DNA, the CDR3 is TGCGCCAGCAGCTTGGATCCGCCCGGGACCACCTCCTACAATGAGCAGTTCTTC.

In DNA, the CDR3 is TGCAGCGTTGAAGGAGACAGGGGCTCCGGAAACACCATATATTTT. Translating it yields CSVEGDRGSGNTIYF. The chain links TRBV29-1 to TRBJ1-3, with 8 nucleotides matching TRBD1. The length of the CDR3 is 15 residues. The ends lost 1 base at V and 4 bases at J; junction bases unmatched: 6. CDR1 and CDR2 (germline): SQVTM, ANQGSEA.

This clone was seen many times. V is TRBV11-3 and J is TRBJ2-7, with 11 nucleotides matching TRBD2. V lost 5 bases and J lost 4; bases outside the gene matches: 7. CDR3 length equals 15 residues. The germline V gene encodes CDR1 SGHNT and CDR2 YENEEA. The chain's CDR3 is CASSQLAGVAYEQYF. Here the CDR3 DNA reads TGTGCCAGCAGCCAACTAGCGGGAGTTGCATACGAGCAGTACTTC. Variable domain in full (rest from reference TRBV11-3 and TRBJ2-7): EAGVVQSPRYKIIEKKQPVAFWCNPISGHNTLYWYLQNLGQGPELLIRYENEEAVDDSQLPKDRFSAERLKGVDSTLKIQPAELGDSAVYLCASSQLAGVAYEQYFGPGTRLTVT.

This clone was observed a handful of times. The V and J genes are TRBV6-8 and TRBJ2-5; 10 positions agree with TRBD2. Germline CDR1 MNHGY, CDR2 SAAAGT. With 4 bases clipped from V and 2 bases from J, the junction kept 4 bases outside the gene matches. The CDR3 is 15 residues long. This CDR3 reads CASSWTSGVQETQYF. The CDR3 bases are TGTGCCAGCAGTTGGACTAGCGGTGTACAAGAGACCCAGTACTTC.

The J gene is TRBJ2-7, the V gene TRBV19, with 10 bases aligning to TRBD1. The germline CDR1 and CDR2 sequences are LNHDA and SQIVND (reference sequence). The trim removed 1 base at V and 4 bases at J, leaving 4 bases unmatched. This CDR3 is 15 amino acids long. CDR3 sequence reads: CASSIGQGAVYEQYF. CDR3 coding DNA: TGTGCCAGTAGTATAGGACAGGGGGCTGTTTACGAGCAGTACTTC. Combining the CDR3 with reference TRBV19 and TRBJ2-7 gives the whole variable domain DGGITQSPKYLFRKEGQNVTLSCEQNLNHDAMYWYRQDPGQGLRLIYYSQIVNDFQKGDIAEGYSVSREKKESFPLTVTSAQKNPTAFYLCASSIGQGAVYEQYFGPGTRLTVT.

The chain combines TRBV14 with TRBJ2-7; D call uncertain. Germline V lookup: CDR1 SGHDN, CDR2 FVKESK. Deletions cut 2 bases from V and 3 bases from J, with 2 bases between. The CDR3 length is 11 residues. CDR3: CASSQLYEQYF. CDR3 coding DNA: TGTGCCAGCAGCCAACTCTACGAGCAGTACTTC.